The rows below give T cell receptor beta chains drawn from one sample of a study of cytomegalovirus exposure and HLA in healthy donors. Sequenced by immunoSEQ multiplex PCR; TCRdb stores in-frame clones only, minus some. The sample has roughly 56,000 clones; around nine tenths are singletons. The sequenced sample was PBMCs. The receptors were sampled from a woman aged 25 to 39 in good health and CMV-seronegative. Both conserved end residues are part of each CDR3. Each record gives: clone size, D gene, V gene, J gene, CDR3 DNA, CDR3 protein. D genes are given only for firm matches. Expanded clones are given a class, and other clones once, few, many or no size at all.

clone_size: NA
d_call: TRBD1
v_call: TRBV13
j_call: TRBJ2-7
cdr3_nt: TGTGCCAGCCGTGAGGGGACAGGGGGGGGATCCTACGAGCAGTACTTC
cdr3_aa: CASREGTGGGSYEQYF

clone_size: NA
d_call: TRBD1
v_call: TRBV7-9
j_call: TRBJ2-7
cdr3_nt: TGTGCCAGCAGCACCGGACAGGGGAGGGACGAGCAGTACTTC
cdr3_aa: CASSTGQGRDEQYF

clone_size: NA
d_call: TRBD1
v_call: TRBV14
j_call: TRBJ2-2
cdr3_nt: TGTGCCAGCAGCCTCCGACAGGGCCCCGGGGAGCTGTTTTTT
cdr3_aa: CASSLRQGPGELFF

clone_size: NA
d_call: NA
v_call: TRBV5-4
j_call: TRBJ1-5
cdr3_nt: TGTGCCAGCAGCTTGGGGGGGCAGAATCAGCCCCAGCATTTT
cdr3_aa: CASSLGGQNQPQHF

clone_size: NA
d_call: NA
v_call: TRBV4-1
j_call: TRBJ1-2
cdr3_nt: TGCGCCAGCAGCCAGCCCACGGTAGGAGTGTATGGCTACACCTTC
cdr3_aa: CASSQPTVGVYGYTF

clone_size: NA
d_call: NA
v_call: TRBV6-1
j_call: TRBJ2-7
cdr3_nt: TGTGCCAGCAGTGAAGGGCCGATCCAATACGAGCAGTACTTC
cdr3_aa: CASSEGPIQYEQYF

clone_size: once
d_call: TRBD2
v_call: TRBV27
j_call: TRBJ2-5
cdr3_nt: TGTGCCAGCAGTTTTACAGCGGTTCTAGCGGGAAAAGAGACCCAGTACTTC
cdr3_aa: CASSFTAVLAGKETQYF

clone_size: NA
d_call: TRBD1
v_call: TRBV4-3
j_call: TRBJ2-1
cdr3_nt: TGCGCCAGCAGCCTCACGGGACAGGGGGCGACCGAGCAGTTCTTC
cdr3_aa: CASSLTGQGATEQFF

clone_size: NA
d_call: NA
v_call: TRBV19
j_call: TRBJ1-1
cdr3_nt: TGTGCCAGTAGTTACATGAACACTGAAGCTTTCTTT
cdr3_aa: CASSYMNTEAFF

clone_size: NA
d_call: NA
v_call: TRBV21-1
j_call: TRBJ2-1
cdr3_nt: TGTGCCAGCAGCAAAGGGGCTAGCCCTGAGCAGTTCTTC
cdr3_aa: CASSKGASPEQFF

clone_size: NA
d_call: NA
v_call: TRBV6-6
j_call: TRBJ2-6
cdr3_nt: TGTGCCAGCACGCCGGGACAACCCAACGTCCTGACTTTC
cdr3_aa: CASTPGQPNVLTF

clone_size: NA
d_call: TRBD2
v_call: TRBV5-1
j_call: TRBJ2-5
cdr3_nt: TGCGCCAGCAGCTTAACGGGAGGCCCTCAAGAGACCCAGTACTTC
cdr3_aa: CASSLTGGPQETQYF

clone_size: NA
d_call: NA
v_call: TRBV30
j_call: TRBJ1-1
cdr3_nt: TGTGCCTGGAATCTGAAGGGAGCGAACACTGAAGCTTTCTTT
cdr3_aa: CAWNLKGANTEAFF

clone_size: NA
d_call: TRBD1
v_call: TRBV10-3
j_call: TRBJ1-2
cdr3_nt: TGTGCCATCAGTGACTGGGACAGGGGTTTATATGGCTACACCTTC
cdr3_aa: CAISDWDRGLYGYTF

clone_size: NA
d_call: TRBD2
v_call: TRBV5-6
j_call: TRBJ2-1
cdr3_nt: TGTGCCAGCAGGATAGTAGCGGGACGACTCAATGAGCAGTTCTTC
cdr3_aa: CASRIVAGRLNEQFF

clone_size: NA
d_call: NA
v_call: TRBV18
j_call: TRBJ2-5
cdr3_nt: TGTGCCAGCTCACTGGGCAACCAAGAGACCCAGTACTTC
cdr3_aa: CASSLGNQETQYF

clone_size: NA
d_call: TRBD2
v_call: TRBV6-1
j_call: TRBJ2-1
cdr3_nt: TGTGCCAGCGGTCAGCGGGAGCGGACCTACAATGAGCAGTTCTTC
cdr3_aa: CASGQRERTYNEQFF

clone_size: NA
d_call: TRBD2
v_call: TRBV5-1
j_call: TRBJ2-5
cdr3_nt: TGCGCCAGCAGCACCGGGACTAGCGGGAGGAACCAAGAGACCCAGTACTTC
cdr3_aa: CASSTGTSGRNQETQYF

clone_size: NA
d_call: TRBD1
v_call: TRBV15
j_call: TRBJ1-1
cdr3_nt: TGTGCCACCAGACCGGGACAGGGGATCGAAACTGAAGCTTTCTTT
cdr3_aa: CATRPGQGIETEAFF

clone_size: NA
d_call: NA
v_call: TRBV9
j_call: TRBJ2-6
cdr3_nt: TGTGCCAGCAGCGCGGCGGGACGGTGGGATGGGGCCAACGTCCTGACTTTC
cdr3_aa: CASSAAGRWDGANVLTF

clone_size: once
d_call: NA
v_call: TRBV4-1
j_call: TRBJ2-3
cdr3_nt: TGCGCCAGCAGCCAAGTGACTAGTAAGGGTCCCACAGATACGCAGTATTTT
cdr3_aa: CASSQVTSKGPTDTQYF

clone_size: NA
d_call: NA
v_call: TRBV11-3
j_call: TRBJ1-1
cdr3_nt: TGTGCCAGCAGCCCCTACCCCTTGACAGGCCCGAACACTGAAGCTTTCTTT
cdr3_aa: CASSPYPLTGPNTEAFF

clone_size: NA
d_call: TRBD2
v_call: TRBV30
j_call: TRBJ2-7
cdr3_nt: TGTGCCTGGAGTCCGGGACTAGCCGGCTCCTACGAGCAGTACTTC
cdr3_aa: CAWSPGLAGSYEQYF

clone_size: NA
d_call: TRBD1
v_call: TRBV28
j_call: TRBJ1-5
cdr3_nt: TGTGCCAGTATTCGGGGACAGGGTAGGCAGCCCCAGCATTTT
cdr3_aa: CASIRGQGRQPQHF

clone_size: NA
d_call: TRBD2
v_call: TRBV30
j_call: TRBJ2-7
cdr3_nt: TGTGCCTGGACTAGCGGGAGCTACGAGCAGTACTTC
cdr3_aa: CAWTSGSYEQYF

clone_size: NA
d_call: TRBD2
v_call: TRBV30
j_call: TRBJ2-1
cdr3_nt: TGTGCCTGGAGTGGCCTTCTAGCGGGCCGTGACGAGCAGTTCTTC
cdr3_aa: CAWSGLLAGRDEQFF

clone_size: NA
d_call: TRBD2
v_call: TRBV4-1
j_call: TRBJ2-1
cdr3_nt: TGCGCCAGCAGCCAAGGTCAGGGCGGGAGTACCTACAATGAGCAGTTCTTC
cdr3_aa: CASSQGQGGSTYNEQFF

clone_size: NA
d_call: TRBD2
v_call: TRBV7-9
j_call: TRBJ2-1
cdr3_nt: TGTGCCAGCAGCTTAGGGGGACTAGAGTCGGATGAGCAGTTCTTC
cdr3_aa: CASSLGGLESDEQFF

clone_size: NA
d_call: NA
v_call: TRBV7-5
j_call: TRBJ1-5
cdr3_nt: TGTGTCAGAAGCTTAGACCTAGGGGACAGGGGGCTAGCCAGTCAGCCCCAGCATTTT
cdr3_aa: CVRSLDLGDRGLASQPQHF

clone_size: NA
d_call: TRBD1
v_call: TRBV4-1
j_call: TRBJ1-5
cdr3_nt: TGCGCCAGCAGCCAAGCCCAGGGGGCAGGTCAGCCCCAGCATTTT
cdr3_aa: CASSQAQGAGQPQHF

clone_size: NA
d_call: NA
v_call: TRBV28
j_call: TRBJ2-3
cdr3_nt: TGTGCCATCCAGGGGCTTGGAGATACGCAGTATTTT
cdr3_aa: CAIQGLGDTQYF

clone_size: NA
d_call: TRBD2
v_call: TRBV5-1
j_call: TRBJ2-5
cdr3_nt: TGCGCCAGCAGCTTGCCTCGTTGGGCGGGAGTGGTGTCAGAGACCCAGTACTTC
cdr3_aa: CASSLPRWAGVVSETQYF

clone_size: NA
d_call: NA
v_call: TRBV27
j_call: TRBJ1-2
cdr3_nt: TGTGCCAGCAGGACCGCAACAGGGCGGAGGGGCTACACCTTC
cdr3_aa: CASRTATGRRGYTF

clone_size: once
d_call: NA
v_call: TRBV6-1
j_call: TRBJ2-3
cdr3_nt: TGTGCCAGCAGTGAAGGAGGTACGCAGTATTTT
cdr3_aa: CASSEGGTQYF

clone_size: NA
d_call: NA
v_call: TRBV6-5
j_call: TRBJ1-1
cdr3_nt: TGTGCCAGCAGTTACAAGGGGCGAGACACTGAAGCTTTCTTT
cdr3_aa: CASSYKGRDTEAFF

clone_size: NA
d_call: NA
v_call: TRBV28
j_call: TRBJ2-7
cdr3_nt: TGTGCCAGCAGCGAAACAGTACCCTACGAGCAGTACTTC
cdr3_aa: CASSETVPYEQYF

clone_size: NA
d_call: TRBD2
v_call: TRBV5-1
j_call: TRBJ2-7
cdr3_nt: TGCGCCAGCAGGGCTAGCGGGGACTCCTACGAGCAGTACTTC
cdr3_aa: CASRASGDSYEQYF

clone_size: NA
d_call: TRBD2
v_call: TRBV7-9
j_call: TRBJ2-3
cdr3_nt: TGTGCCAGCAGTTTTCTAGCGGGAGGGACGACTAGCACAGATACGCAGTATTTT
cdr3_aa: CASSFLAGGTTSTDTQYF

clone_size: few
d_call: TRBD2
v_call: TRBV2
j_call: TRBJ2-7
cdr3_nt: TGTGCCAGCAGTGGGACTAGCGGGAGGTCCGAGCAGTACTTC
cdr3_aa: CASSGTSGRSEQYF

clone_size: NA
d_call: NA
v_call: TRBV6-1
j_call: TRBJ1-2
cdr3_nt: TGTGCCAGCAGTGATAGTACAGGGAGCTACACCTTC
cdr3_aa: CASSDSTGSYTF

clone_size: NA
d_call: NA
v_call: TRBV6-5
j_call: TRBJ2-5
cdr3_nt: TGTGCCAGCAGCGCCACCGGAGAGACCCAGTACTTC
cdr3_aa: CASSATGETQYF

clone_size: NA
d_call: TRBD2
v_call: TRBV6-4
j_call: TRBJ2-7
cdr3_nt: TGTGCCAGCAGCCAACTAGCGGGGGCCTACGAGCAGTACTTC
cdr3_aa: CASSQLAGAYEQYF

clone_size: NA
d_call: NA
v_call: TRBV28
j_call: TRBJ2-3
cdr3_nt: TGTGCCAGCAGTTCTGTTACTGAGGCGGATACGCAGTATTTT
cdr3_aa: CASSSVTEADTQYF

clone_size: NA
d_call: TRBD1
v_call: TRBV27
j_call: TRBJ2-3
cdr3_nt: TGTGCCAGCAGATTTCAGGGGGCAGATACGCAGTATTTT
cdr3_aa: CASRFQGADTQYF

clone_size: NA
d_call: TRBD2
v_call: TRBV5-4
j_call: TRBJ2-5
cdr3_nt: TGTGCCAGCAGCTTGGTTGCGGGAGGGATTGCGGAGACCCAGTACTTC
cdr3_aa: CASSLVAGGIAETQYF

clone_size: NA
d_call: TRBD2
v_call: TRBV7-9
j_call: TRBJ2-1
cdr3_nt: TGTGCCAGCAGCTGGACGCGGCTAGCGGACATCTCCTCCTACAATGAGCAGTTCTTC
cdr3_aa: CASSWTRLADISSYNEQFF

clone_size: NA
d_call: TRBD1
v_call: TRBV25-1
j_call: TRBJ1-2
cdr3_nt: TGTGCCAGCAGTGGGACAGGGGAGGATGGCTATGGCTACACCTTC
cdr3_aa: CASSGTGEDGYGYTF

clone_size: NA
d_call: NA
v_call: TRBV11-2
j_call: TRBJ2-7
cdr3_nt: TGTGCCAGCAGCTTGGGGGCCGGGGCCTACGAGCAGTACTTC
cdr3_aa: CASSLGAGAYEQYF

clone_size: NA
d_call: TRBD1
v_call: TRBV18
j_call: TRBJ2-5
cdr3_nt: TGTGCCAGCACGGCCGAGGCGGCAGGGGGCGCTGAGACCCAGTACTTC
cdr3_aa: CASTAEAAGGAETQYF

clone_size: NA
d_call: NA
v_call: TRBV19
j_call: TRBJ2-6
cdr3_nt: TGTGCCAGTACCCTTCAGACAGAATCCGGCGGGGCCAACGTCCTGACTTTC
cdr3_aa: CASTLQTESGGANVLTF

clone_size: NA
d_call: NA
v_call: TRBV7-3
j_call: TRBJ2-3
cdr3_nt: TGTGCCAGCAGTATCGGCACAGATACGCAGTATTTT
cdr3_aa: CASSIGTDTQYF

clone_size: NA
d_call: NA
v_call: TRBV10-1
j_call: TRBJ2-7
cdr3_nt: TGCGCCAGCAGTGAGGGGGAGTCCTACGAGCAGTACTTC
cdr3_aa: CASSEGESYEQYF

clone_size: NA
d_call: NA
v_call: TRBV6-6
j_call: TRBJ2-2
cdr3_nt: TGTGCCAGCAGTTTCCTCACTACGAACGGAGCCGGGGAGCTGTTTTTT
cdr3_aa: CASSFLTTNGAGELFF

clone_size: NA
d_call: NA
v_call: TRBV5-1
j_call: TRBJ1-1
cdr3_nt: TGCGCCAGCAGCTTGTTTGCAGGTTCGAACACTGAAGCTTTCTTT
cdr3_aa: CASSLFAGSNTEAFF

clone_size: NA
d_call: NA
v_call: TRBV28
j_call: TRBJ1-2
cdr3_nt: TGTGCCAGCAGTTTCGGGGAGTCCGGAGGCTACACCTTC
cdr3_aa: CASSFGESGGYTF